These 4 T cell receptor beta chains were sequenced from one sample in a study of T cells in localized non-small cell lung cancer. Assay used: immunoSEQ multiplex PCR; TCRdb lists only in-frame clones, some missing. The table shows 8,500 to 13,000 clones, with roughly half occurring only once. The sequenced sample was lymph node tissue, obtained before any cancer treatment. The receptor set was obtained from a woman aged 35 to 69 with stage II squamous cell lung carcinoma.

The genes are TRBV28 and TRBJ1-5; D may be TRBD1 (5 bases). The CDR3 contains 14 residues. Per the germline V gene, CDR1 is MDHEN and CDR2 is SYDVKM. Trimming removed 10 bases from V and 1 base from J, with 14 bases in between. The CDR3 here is CATLAGGSNQPQHF. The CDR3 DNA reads TGTGCCACCCTAGCGGGGGGGAGCAATCAGCCCCAGCATTTT.

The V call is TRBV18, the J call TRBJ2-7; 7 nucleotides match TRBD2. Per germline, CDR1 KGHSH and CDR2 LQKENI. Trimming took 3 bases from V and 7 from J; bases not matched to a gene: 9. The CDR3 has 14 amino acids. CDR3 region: CASSPPFRGGEQYF. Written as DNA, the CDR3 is TGTGCCAGCTCACCCCCATTTAGGGGAGGGGAGCAGTACTTC.

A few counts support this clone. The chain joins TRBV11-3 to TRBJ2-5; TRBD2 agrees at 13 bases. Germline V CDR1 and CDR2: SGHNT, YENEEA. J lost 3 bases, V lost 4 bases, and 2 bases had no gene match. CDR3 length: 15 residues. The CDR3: CASSWTSGGEETQYF. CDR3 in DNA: TGTGCCAGCAGCTGGACTAGCGGGGGTGAAGAGACCCAGTACTTC. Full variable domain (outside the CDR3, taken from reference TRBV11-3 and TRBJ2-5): EAGVVQSPRYKIIEKKQPVAFWCNPISGHNTLYWYLQNLGQGPELLIRYENEEAVDDSQLPKDRFSAERLKGVDSTLKIQPAELGDSAVYLCASSWTSGGEETQYFGPGTRLLVL.

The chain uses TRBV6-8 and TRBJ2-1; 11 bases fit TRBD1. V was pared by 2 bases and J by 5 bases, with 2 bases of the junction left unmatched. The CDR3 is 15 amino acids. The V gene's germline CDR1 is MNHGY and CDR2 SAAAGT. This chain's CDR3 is CASSYGTGGHNEQFF. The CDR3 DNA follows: TGTGCCAGCAGTTACGGGACAGGGGGACACAATGAGCAGTTCTTC.